These T cell receptor beta chains were read from a single sample in a study of T-cell memory formation after mild COVID-19. MiXCR, run by TCRdb on the 5' RACE reads, gives a single entry per CDR3 protein. The sample contains 250,000 to 300,000 distinct CDR3 sequences, around a sixth of which appear only once. Sequences were obtained from PBMCs or a T cell subset sorted from them (not recorded which). The source of these receptors is a man aged 18 to 30 who had mild COVID-19 (a few samples of this study predate the infection). Cell type and time point are not known. The CDR3 runs from the conserved cysteine through the conserved F or W.

TRBV4-3 | 15 | CASSQEVHLYTEAFF
TRBV5-6 | 14 | CASSLWGWANVLTF
TRBV7-9 | 13 | CASRQEKNTEAFF
TRBV7-9 | 15 | CASSINRDGDTEAFF
TRBV2 | 15 | CASTARDAGTGELFF
TRBV4-3 | 16 | CASSPKSGTGTDTQYF
TRBV7-3 | 15 | CASNQDSHSNQPQHF
TRBV2 | 12 | CASRRGGTEAFF
TRBV12-3/TRBV12-4 | 16 | CASSTGGFRSNEKLFF
TRBV6-5 | 15 | CASSSGTDSYNEQFF
TRBV20-1 | 13 | CSARDYERDTQYF
TRBV5-1 | 15 | CASSLAGLAVHEQFF
TRBV4-1 | 15 | CASSQAGGGVQPQHF
TRBV7-3 | 15 | CASSMTGFHTGELFF
TRBV29-1 | 13 | CSVGDLKGNEQFF
TRBV7-7 | 12 | CASSVDGGEQFF
TRBV2 | 14 | CASSVLHSNEKLFF
TRBV19 | 14 | CASRRGTVNTEAFF
TRBV5-1 | 13 | CASSLSRADTQYF
TRBV5-5 | 15 | CASSLINQGLTEAFF